This T cell receptor (beta chain) originates from a study of CD8 T cells in ankylosing spondylitis (dated 2017 in TCRdb). Regarding the study in general: The study set out to find disease-linked TCR variants by profiling T cell receptor beta repertoires in ankylosing spondylitis patients and healthy donors. The full study cohort comprised some 27 ankylosing spondylitis patients and about 110 healthy donors. Peripheral blood samples were taken, and synovial fluid was additionally collected from ankylosing spondylitis patients.

Broad study findings and their caveats: A TCR beta motif of several highly homologous amino acid variants appeared characteristic of blood from ankylosing spondylitis patients. Some motif variants had previously been reported in the synovial fluid and blood of reactive arthritis patients, which suggests shared mechanisms of disease initiation. According to the report, matched synovial fluid samples from ankylosing spondylitis patients were significantly enriched for the disease-linked clones. In peripheral blood, the disease-linked clones were found at relatively low frequencies and had a CD8+ phenotype.

Sequencing took place on an Illumina HiSeq 2500. Quantitative 5'-RACE with molecular barcodes was used to prepare TCR beta libraries. Regarding the original processing steps: A new computational method based on a probabilistic model of VDJ rearrangement was used to identify disease-linked TCR variants. TCRdb cleaned the public reads at Q25 with fastp, built clones with MiXCR and kept in-frame beta chains. One record per CDR3 amino acid sequence lists the most common genes and DNA. It is TCRdb's table, rather than the study itself, that gives the V and J calls and clone size. A total of some 800,000 distinct CDR3 sequences appear in this sample, around 11% of them only once. The ten largest clones add up to less than 0.65% of the sample. This clonotype showed up just a few times. Its antigen specificity is not known. No much larger clone exists at a distance of one base, and base qualities are not known.

The germline V gene provides CDR1 LGHNA and CDR2 YSLEER. V and J lose 2 bases and 0 bases, and a span of 11 bases separates them. The CDR3 contains 17 residues, cysteine and phenylalanine counted. The kept DNA is CDR3 alone, 51 bases in frame from the first base. The receptor was isolated from a male donor with ankylosing spondylitis. Sequencing was performed on blood, either unsorted or a sorted T cell fraction (not recorded which). The V and J segments used are TRBV4-3 and TRBJ2-6; no confident D gene assignment can be made. The CDR3 loop reads CASSQYATGSGANVLTF. The sequenced DNA is TGCGCCAGCAGCCAATATGCAACGGGCTCTGGGGCCAACGTCCTGACTTTC.